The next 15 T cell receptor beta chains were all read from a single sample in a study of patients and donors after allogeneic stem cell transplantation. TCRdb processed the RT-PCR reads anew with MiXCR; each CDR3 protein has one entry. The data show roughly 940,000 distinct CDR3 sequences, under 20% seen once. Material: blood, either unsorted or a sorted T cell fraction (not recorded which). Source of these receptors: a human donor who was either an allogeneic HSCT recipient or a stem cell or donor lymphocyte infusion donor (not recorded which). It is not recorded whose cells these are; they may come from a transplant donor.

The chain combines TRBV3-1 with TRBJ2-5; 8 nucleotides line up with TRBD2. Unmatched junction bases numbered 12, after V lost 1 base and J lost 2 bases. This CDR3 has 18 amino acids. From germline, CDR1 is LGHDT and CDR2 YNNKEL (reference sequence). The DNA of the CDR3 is TGTGCCAGCAGCCAAGGGGTCCCCTTAAGCGGGGGACAAGAGACCCAGTACTTC. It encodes CASSQGVPLSGGQETQYF.

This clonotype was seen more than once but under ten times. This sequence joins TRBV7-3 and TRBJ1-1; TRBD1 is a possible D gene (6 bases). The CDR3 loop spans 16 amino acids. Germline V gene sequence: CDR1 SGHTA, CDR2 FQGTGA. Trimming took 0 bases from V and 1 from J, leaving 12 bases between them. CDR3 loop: CASSLTRTARNTEAFF. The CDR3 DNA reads TGTGCCAGCAGCTTAACGAGGACAGCACGGAACACTGAAGCTTTCTTT.

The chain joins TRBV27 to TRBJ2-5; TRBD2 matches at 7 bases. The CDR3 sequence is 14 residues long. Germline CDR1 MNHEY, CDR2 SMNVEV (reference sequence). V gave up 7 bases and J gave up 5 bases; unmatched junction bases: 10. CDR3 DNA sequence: TGTGCCAGCAAGGATCGCGGGAGCGCGGAGACCCAGTACTTC. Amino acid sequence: CASKDRGSAETQYF.

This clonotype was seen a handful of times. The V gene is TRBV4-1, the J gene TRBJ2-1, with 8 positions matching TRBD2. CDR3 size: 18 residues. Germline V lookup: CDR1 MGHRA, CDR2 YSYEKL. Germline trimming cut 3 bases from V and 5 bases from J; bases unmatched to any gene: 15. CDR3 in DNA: TGCGCCAGCAGCCAGCCCTCGGCGGGAGGACTGAGGAACAATGAGCAGTTCTTC. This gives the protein CASSQPSAGGLRNNEQFF.

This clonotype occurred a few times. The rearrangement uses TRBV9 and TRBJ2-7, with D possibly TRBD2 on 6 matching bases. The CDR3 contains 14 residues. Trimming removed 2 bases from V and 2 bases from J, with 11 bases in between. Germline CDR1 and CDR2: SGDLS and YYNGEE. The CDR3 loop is CASSVSGATYEQYF. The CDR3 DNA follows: TGTGCCAGCAGCGTTAGCGGAGCAACCTACGAGCAGTACTTC.

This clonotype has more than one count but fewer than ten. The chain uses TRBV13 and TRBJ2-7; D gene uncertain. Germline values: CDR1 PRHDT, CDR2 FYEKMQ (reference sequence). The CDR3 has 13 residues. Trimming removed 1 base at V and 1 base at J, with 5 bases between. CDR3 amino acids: CASSLDYSYEQYF. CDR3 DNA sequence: TGTGCCAGCAGCTTAGACTATTCCTACGAGCAGTACTTC. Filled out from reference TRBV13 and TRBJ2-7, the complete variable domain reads AAGVIQSPRHLIKEKRETATLKCYPIPRHDTVYWYQQGPGQDPQFLISFYEKMQSDKGSIPDRFSAQQFSDYHSELNMSSLELGDSALYFCASSLDYSYEQYFGPGTRLTVT.

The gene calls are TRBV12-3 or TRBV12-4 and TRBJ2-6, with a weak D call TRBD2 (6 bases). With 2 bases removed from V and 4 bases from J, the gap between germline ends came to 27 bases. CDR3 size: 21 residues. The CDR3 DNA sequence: TGTGCCAGCAGTTTATCCGGACTTAGTGGGGGGTCCTGGCCCGGGGCCAACGTCCTGACTTTC. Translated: CASSLSGLSGGSWPGANVLTF.

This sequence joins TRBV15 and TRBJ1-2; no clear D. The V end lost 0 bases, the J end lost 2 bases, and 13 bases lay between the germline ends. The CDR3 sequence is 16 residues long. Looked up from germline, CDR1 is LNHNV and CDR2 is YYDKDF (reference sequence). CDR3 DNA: TGTGCCACCAGCAGAGATTCTGGTGCCTTCAACTATGGCTACACCTTC. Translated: CATSRDSGAFNYGYTF.

The CDR3 DNA follows: TGCGCCAGCAGCTTGGTTGGGGACCTTCAAGAGACCCAGTACTTC. Residues: CASSLVGDLQETQYF. V and J are TRBV5-1 and TRBJ2-5; D assignment may be TRBD1 or TRBD2 (5 bases each). The CDR3 is 15 amino acids. The germline CDR1 and CDR2 sequences are SGHRS and YFSETQ. Trimming cost V 0 bases and J 2 bases, with 11 bases left between them. Based on the CDR3 plus reference TRBV5-1 and TRBJ2-5, the full variable domain is KAGVTQTPRYLIKTRGQQVTLSCSPISGHRSVSWYQQTPGQGLQFLFEYFSETQRNKGNFPGRFSGRQFSNSRSEMNVSTLELGDSALYLCASSLVGDLQETQYFGPGTRLLVL.

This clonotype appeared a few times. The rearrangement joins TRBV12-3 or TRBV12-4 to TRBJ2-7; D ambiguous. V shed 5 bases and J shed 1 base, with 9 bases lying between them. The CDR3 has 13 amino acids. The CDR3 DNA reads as TGTGCCAGCAGTCGCGACATTTCCTACGAGCAGTACTTC. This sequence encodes CASSRDISYEQYF.

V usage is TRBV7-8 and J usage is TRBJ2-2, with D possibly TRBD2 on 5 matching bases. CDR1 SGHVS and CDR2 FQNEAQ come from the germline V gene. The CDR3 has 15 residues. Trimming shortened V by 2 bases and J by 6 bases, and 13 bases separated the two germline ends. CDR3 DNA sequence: TGTGCCAGCAGCTTAACACGTTTGGGAGCCGGGGAGCTGTTTTTT. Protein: CASSLTRLGAGELFF.

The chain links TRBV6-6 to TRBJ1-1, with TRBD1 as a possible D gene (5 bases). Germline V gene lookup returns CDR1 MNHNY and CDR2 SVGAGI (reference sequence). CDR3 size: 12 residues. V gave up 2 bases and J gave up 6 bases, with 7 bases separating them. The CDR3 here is CASSYLTAEAFF. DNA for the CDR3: TGTGCCAGCAGTTACCTGACAGCTGAAGCTTTCTTT.

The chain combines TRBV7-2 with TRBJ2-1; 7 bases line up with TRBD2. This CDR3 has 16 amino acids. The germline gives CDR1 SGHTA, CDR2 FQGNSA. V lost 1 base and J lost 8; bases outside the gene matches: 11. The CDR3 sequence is CASSLGPGGSRDEQFF. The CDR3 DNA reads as TGTGCCAGCAGCTTAGGTCCTGGCGGGAGTCGGGATGAGCAGTTCTTC.

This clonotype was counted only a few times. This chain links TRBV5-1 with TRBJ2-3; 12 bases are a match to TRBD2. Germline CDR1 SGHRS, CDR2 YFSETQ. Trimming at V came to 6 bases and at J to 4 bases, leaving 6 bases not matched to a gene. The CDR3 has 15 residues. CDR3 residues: CASNLAGGPADTQYF. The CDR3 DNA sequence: TGCGCCAGCAACCTAGCGGGAGGGCCGGCAGATACGCAGTATTTT. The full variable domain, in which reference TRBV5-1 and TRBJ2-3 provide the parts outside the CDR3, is KAGVTQTPRYLIKTRGQQVTLSCSPISGHRSVSWYQQTPGQGLQFLFEYFSETQRNKGNFPGRFSGRQFSNSRSEMNVSTLELGDSALYLCASNLAGGPADTQYFGPGTRLTVL.

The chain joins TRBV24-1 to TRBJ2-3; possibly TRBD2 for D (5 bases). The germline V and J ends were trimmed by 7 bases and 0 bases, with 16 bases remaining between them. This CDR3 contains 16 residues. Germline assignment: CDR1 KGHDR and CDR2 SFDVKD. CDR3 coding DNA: TGTGCCACCAGCACTATCCGGGGAGCTAGCACAGATACGCAGTATTTT. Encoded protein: CATSTIRGASTDTQYF.